The text below deals with one TCR beta chain. J was trimmed by 7 bases and V by 5 bases; bases with no gene match: 7. This CDR3 has 16 residues. Germline V gene lookup returns CDR1 MNHEY and CDR2 SVGEGT. This sample was taken from a study of blood T cell repertoires in COVID-19. In the authors' methods: Quantification of nucleated cells was approximated via reference gene primer amplification. Assay: immunoSEQ multiplex PCR; the TCRdb copy retains only in-frame clones and omits some. V and J calls and clone size are those listed in that table; D and trimming were worked out from the DNA. This sample has 100,000 to 150,000 clones, with 85% to 90% found just once.

Sequencing was carried out using peripheral blood. This TCR came from a man aged 45-60 years with acute or convalescent COVID-19. The rearrangement uses TRBV6-2 or TRBV6-3 and TRBJ2-1; 14 bases are a match to TRBD2. Here the CDR3 reads CASSRGLAGGFNEQFF. The CDR3 DNA reads TGTGCCAGCAGTCGAGGACTAGCGGGAGGCTTTAATGAGCAGTTCTTC.